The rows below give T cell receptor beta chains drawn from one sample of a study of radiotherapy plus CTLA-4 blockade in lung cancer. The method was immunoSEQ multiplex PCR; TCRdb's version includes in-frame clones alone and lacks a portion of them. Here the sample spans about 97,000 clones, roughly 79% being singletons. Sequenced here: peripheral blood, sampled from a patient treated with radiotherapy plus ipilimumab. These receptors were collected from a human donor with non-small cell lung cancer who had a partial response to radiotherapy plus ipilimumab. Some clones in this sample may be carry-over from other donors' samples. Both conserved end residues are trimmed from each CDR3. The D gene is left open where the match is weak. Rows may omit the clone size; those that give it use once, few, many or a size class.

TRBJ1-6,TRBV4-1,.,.,ASSQDPPDGSSSYNSPLH
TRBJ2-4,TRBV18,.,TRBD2,ASSPPSGGLSKNIQY
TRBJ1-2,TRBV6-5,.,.,ASSYRQIGYGYT
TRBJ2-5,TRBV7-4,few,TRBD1,ASSRGKRQGAGGETQY
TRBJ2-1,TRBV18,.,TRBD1,ASSPGRTGNYNEQF
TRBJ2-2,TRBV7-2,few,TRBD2,ASSHSLAGANTGELF
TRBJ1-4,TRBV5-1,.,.,ASSLALGSEKLF
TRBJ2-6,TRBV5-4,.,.,ASSSRGGANVLT
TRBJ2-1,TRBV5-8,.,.,ASSRTKSISYNEQF
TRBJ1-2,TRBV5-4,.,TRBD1,ASSSFTGTGVGYT
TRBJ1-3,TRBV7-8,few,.,ASSKQTGIRGNTIY
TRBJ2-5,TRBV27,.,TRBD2,ASSQYPTSGSGGAVYETQY
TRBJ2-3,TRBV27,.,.,ASSLKATRNTDTQY
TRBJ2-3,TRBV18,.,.,ASSPEGGSTDTQY